The clone carrying this T cell receptor beta chain came up a few times. As yet, its antigen is unknown. This sample stems from a study of cytomegalovirus exposure and HLA in healthy donors. Findings of the study overall: V segments that were indistinguishable, TRBV6-2 and TRBV6-3 among them, were omitted from analysis. According to reports, the classifier identified cytomegalovirus status with high specificity and sensitivity. A later analysis reportedly found that, within productive TCRs, an Asian-associated ancestry cluster had fewer N-insertions than the mean observed across the approximately 600 donors.

Germline V gene lookup returns CDR1 SGHTA and CDR2 FQGNSA. V shed 5 bases, J shed 10 bases, and the junction held 10 bases outside the gene matches. CDR3 length: 15 residues. PCR involved 60 Vbeta and 13 Jbeta primers. TCRdb's table, derived via immunoSEQ multiplex PCR, lists solely in-frame clones and lacks some. The profile shows about 94,000 clones, around 69% of them singletons. This clonotype was obtained from a man under 40 in good health and CMV-seronegative. The sequencing sample was made of PBMCs. V gene TRBV7-2 combines with J gene TRBJ2-4; TRBD2 matches 11 bases. The CDR3 loop reads CASSTGTSGGGIQYF. DNA of the CDR3: TGTGCCAGCAGCACCGGGACTAGCGGAGGAGGGATTCAGTACTTC.